This TCR beta chain comes out of a study of blood T cell repertoires in COVID-19. In the study overall: The United States, Italy and Spain were the sources of the acute and convalescent COVID-19 samples. Sources were T cells, B-cell-depleted T cells, or PBMCs; the material itself was cDNA or gDNA.

In germline, CDR1 is SGHAT, CDR2 FQDESV (reference sequence). The CDR3 totals 13 residues. V was shortened by 1 base and J by 5 bases, with 6 bases between the two germline ends. The authors' processing: Nucleated cell number was recorded as an estimate derived from reference gene primer amplification. The method was immunoSEQ multiplex PCR; TCRdb's version includes in-frame clones alone and lacks a portion of them. V, J and clone size derive from that table, while D and trimming were established from the DNA sequence. The table records under 500,000 clones, approximately 90% of them present only once.

The chain has TRBV11-1 and TRBJ2-4; D might be TRBD1 (6 bases). Sequencing was carried out using peripheral blood. This sequence originates from a woman aged 25 to 39 with acute or convalescent COVID-19. As DNA, the CDR3 is TGTGCCAGCAGCTTAGACAGGGAAAACATTCAGTACTTC. This gives the protein CASSLDRENIQYF. The full variable domain, rest sourced from reference TRBV11-1 and TRBJ2-4, is EAEVAQSPRYKITEKSQAVAFWCDPISGHATLYWYRQILGQGPELLVQFQDESVVDDSQLPKDRFSAERLKGVDSTLKIQPAELGDSAMYLCASSLDRENIQYFGAGTRLSVL.